The present T cell receptor (beta chain) was sequenced within a study of identical twins. Findings and limits, study-wide: Out-of-frame TCR alpha sharing observed in monozygotic twins exceeded model estimates. High-abundance cord blood beta clonotypes had fewer insertions; memory repertoires showed none.

The cDNA had a unique molecular identifier and a template-switch universal primer site. Via MiXCR, TCRdb re-called the 5' RACE reads, giving one row per CDR3 protein. Of 500,000 to 650,000 distinct CDR3 sequences in the sample, around 7.5% were seen once. This clonotype was seen more than once but under ten times. Its antigen is still unknown. Per germline, CDR1 MNHEY and CDR2 SMNVEV (reference sequence). CDR3 length: 12 residues. V lost 6 bases, J lost 4 bases, and 7 bases lay in between. This sample also appeared in a second study, on yellow fever vaccine responses in identical twins. That paper states: The T cell response to vaccination in identical twins was reportedly partly convergent and partly personalized.

Sequencing was carried out using PBMCs. The receptor comes from a woman younger than 30 in good health. The V gene is TRBV27, the J gene TRBJ1-5, with D possibly TRBD1 on 5 matching bases. The CDR3 DNA reads TGTGCCAGCAGGGGGCTGAATCAGCCCCAGCATTTT. Encoded protein: CASRGLNQPQHF.